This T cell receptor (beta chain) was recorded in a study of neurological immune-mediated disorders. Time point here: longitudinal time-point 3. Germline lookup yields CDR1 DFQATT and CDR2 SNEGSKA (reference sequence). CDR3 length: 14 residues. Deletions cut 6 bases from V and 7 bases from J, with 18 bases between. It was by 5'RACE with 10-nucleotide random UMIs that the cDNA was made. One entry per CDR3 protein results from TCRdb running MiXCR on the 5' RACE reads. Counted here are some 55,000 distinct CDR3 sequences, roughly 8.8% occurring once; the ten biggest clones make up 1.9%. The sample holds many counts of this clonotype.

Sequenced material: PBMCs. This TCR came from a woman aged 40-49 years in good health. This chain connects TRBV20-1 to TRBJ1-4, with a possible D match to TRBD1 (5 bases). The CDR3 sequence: CSAGVDPRGEKLFF. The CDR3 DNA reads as TGCAGTGCAGGGGTAGATCCGCGAGGTGAAAAACTGTTTTTT.